Listed here are 28 T cell receptor beta chains from one sample, sequenced in a study of OX40 agonist ivuxolimab in advanced cancers. Method: immunoSEQ multiplex PCR; TCRdb's copy keeps in-frame clones and lacks some. The data show roughly 50,000 clones, 77% seen once. The sequencing used CD4+ or CD8+ T cells sorted from blood, collected in a trial of the OX40 agonist ivuxolimab. The receptor set was obtained from an adult with an advanced solid tumor such as melanoma, head and neck, liver or kidney cancer.

The gene calls are TRBV9 and TRBJ2-1, with D possibly TRBD2 on 6 matching bases. CDR1 is SGDLS and CDR2 is YYNGEE in the germline V gene. This CDR3 region has 16 residues. Trimming cost V 3 bases and J 3 bases, with 16 bases left between them. The CDR3 region is CASSGGGVLGYNEQFF. DNA for the CDR3: TGTGCCAGCAGCGGAGGAGGGGTCCTCGGCTACAATGAGCAGTTCTTC.

The table lists this clone with a few counts. The rearrangement links TRBV14 to TRBJ2-1; D gene unclear. The germline gives CDR1 SGHDN, CDR2 FVKESK. The length of the CDR3 is 16 residues. The V end was cut by 4 bases, the J end by 6 bases, with 19 bases between. The CDR3 loop reads CASSPFDQIGSNEQFF. In DNA form, the CDR3 reads TGTGCCAGCAGCCCCTTTGACCAAATAGGTAGCAATGAGCAGTTCTTC.

This clone appeared a few times. The chain recombines TRBV14 with TRBJ2-5; D unclear. The V end was cut by 1 base, the J end by 7 bases, with 7 bases between. Germline CDR1 and CDR2: SGHDN and FVKESK. This CDR3 has 12 amino acids. CDR3 loop: CASSQGKWTQYF. The CDR3 nucleotides read TGTGCCAGCAGCCAAGGGAAGTGGACCCAGTACTTC.

The chain recombines TRBV19 with TRBJ1-1, with no clear D. Germline CDR1 is LNHDA and CDR2 is SQIVND (reference sequence). Between the trimmed V and J ends, which lost 8 bases and 9 bases, there was a span of 25 bases. The CDR3 spans 15 residues. This CDR3 is CASSSPGVLSPQAFF. The CDR3 region has the DNA TGTGCCAGTTCTTCCCCTGGGGTCCTTTCGCCCCAAGCTTTCTTT.

The chain recombines TRBV5-4 with TRBJ2-1; D might be TRBD2 (5 bases). The CDR3 is made up of 16 amino acids. In germline, CDR1 is SGHNT, CDR2 YYREEE (reference sequence). V was cut by 2 bases and J by 4 bases, with 16 bases left in between. The CDR3 reads CASSLGGPWGYNEQFF. The CDR3 nucleotides read TGTGCCAGCAGCTTAGGAGGTCCTTGGGGTTACAATGAGCAGTTCTTC. The full variable domain, its missing parts supplied by reference TRBV5-4 and TRBJ2-1, is ETGVTQSPTHLIKTRGQQVTLRCSSQSGHNTVSWYQQALGQGPQFIFQYYREEENGRGNFPPRFSGLQFPNYSSELNVNALELDDSALYLCASSLGGPWGYNEQFFGPGTRLTVL.

J is TRBJ1-3 and V is TRBV28; TRBD1 might be the D (5 bases). The CDR3 is made up of 17 amino acids. The germline CDR1 and CDR2 sequences are MDHEN and SYDVKM. V lost 5 bases and J 0 bases, leaving 17 bases between the germline ends. CDR3 sequence: CASSPGTEISSGNTIYF. The CDR3 coding sequence is TGTGCCAGCAGTCCGGGGACTGAGATTAGCTCTGGAAACACCATATATTTT.

This clone has just a few counts. The chain employs TRBV2 and TRBJ1-1; no firm D call. The length of the CDR3 is 14 residues. Deletions cut 4 bases from V and 0 bases from J, with 9 bases between. Germline V gene lookup returns CDR1 SNHLY and CDR2 FYNNEI. CDR3 amino acids: CASSVDGLNTEAFF. The DNA for the CDR3 is TGTGCCAGCAGTGTCGACGGACTGAACACTGAAGCTTTCTTT.

The V gene is TRBV9, the J gene TRBJ2-3; 10 nucleotides line up with TRBD2. The trim removed 1 base at V and 3 bases at J, leaving 5 bases unmatched. Germline V gene lookup returns CDR1 SGDLS and CDR2 YYNGEE. The CDR3 has 16 residues. CDR3: CASSVSSGGGTDTQYF. The CDR3 coding sequence is TGTGCCAGCAGCGTATCAAGCGGGGGGGGGACAGATACGCAGTATTTT.

The rearrangement joins TRBV5-1 to TRBJ2-1; 12 bases agree with TRBD2. Germline CDR1 and CDR2: SGHRS and YFSETQ. Trimming at V came to 4 bases and at J to 3 bases, leaving 2 bases not matched to a gene. The CDR3 consists of 15 residues. The CDR3 loop reads CASSGGLAGYNEQFF. CDR3 bases: TGCGCCAGCAGCGGGGGACTAGCGGGCTACAATGAGCAGTTCTTC.

The gene calls are TRBV7-2 and TRBJ2-1; no definite D call. This CDR3 has 12 amino acids. The germline V and J ends were trimmed by 6 bases and 2 bases, with 5 bases remaining between them. CDR1 is SGHTA, CDR2 FQGNSA, per germline. This chain's CDR3 is CASRTTYNEQFF. In DNA, the CDR3 is TGTGCCAGCAGAACTACCTACAATGAGCAGTTCTTC.

J is TRBJ1-6 and V is TRBV30; a weak D match, TRBD1 (5 bases). The CDR3 is 15 amino acids. The V end was cut by 4 bases, the J end by 0 bases, with 10 bases between. Germline V gives CDR1 GTSNPN, CDR2 SVGIG (reference sequence). The CDR3, as DNA: TGTGCCTGGAAGGGGCGAGGCTCCTATAATTCACCCCTCCACTTT. It is translated as CAWKGRGSYNSPLHF.

This chain joins TRBV12-5 and TRBJ2-5, with D maybe TRBD1 (6 bases). The DNA end is a closer match to TRBJ2-7, so the J assignment may be wrong. The CDR3 length is 15 residues. Germline-derived CDR1 and CDR2 are LGHNT and FRNRAP. For the CDR3, the DNA is TGTGCTAGTGGTTTGGTACAGGGCAGAACCTACGAGCAGTACTTC. This sequence encodes CASGLVQGRTYEQYF.

The table lists this clone with many counts. J is TRBJ1-1 and V is TRBV5-6; TRBD1 matches 7 bases. The junction had 8 bases not matched to a gene; V was cut back by 6 bases and J by 3 bases. This CDR3 spans 14 amino acids. Per germline, CDR1 SGHDT and CDR2 YYEEEE. The CDR3 protein is CASNPQGRDTEAFF. The CDR3 DNA reads as TGTGCCAGCAACCCACAGGGGAGGGACACTGAAGCTTTCTTT.

V is TRBV20-1 and J is TRBJ2-3, with D possibly TRBD2 on 5 matching bases. The CDR3 is 11 amino acids. V gave up 7 bases and J gave up 6 bases, with 11 bases separating them. Looked up from germline, CDR1 is DFQATT and CDR2 is SNEGSKA (reference sequence). CDR3 sequence: CSVILADTQYF. The CDR3 DNA is TGCAGTGTCATATTAGCGGATACGCAGTATTTT.

The gene calls are TRBV7-2 and TRBJ2-3, with D possibly called TRBD1 or TRBD2 (5 bases each). Germline CDR1 SGHTA, CDR2 FQGNSA. This CDR3 has 14 amino acids. V dropped 5 bases and J dropped 0 bases, with 9 bases sitting between them. CDR3 coding DNA: TGTGCCAGCAGCCGGGACGCGAGCACAGATACGCAGTATTTT. Encoded protein: CASSRDASTDTQYF.

V usage is TRBV29-1 and J usage is TRBJ2-3, with D possibly TRBD2 on 5 matching bases. The ends were cut back, 7 bases at V and 4 bases at J, with 12 bases in the middle. Germline-derived CDR1 and CDR2 are SQVTM and ANQGSEA. The CDR3 runs to 12 residues. CDR3 coding DNA: TGCAGCGCGGGGAGATTCGCAGATACGCAGTATTTT. This translates into CSAGRFADTQYF.

V gene TRBV5-1 combines with J gene TRBJ2-2; 10 bases are a match to TRBD1. Germline V gives CDR1 SGHRS, CDR2 YFSETQ. The J segment lost 7 bases and the V segment lost 4 bases, leaving 10 bases of the junction unmatched. This CDR3 comprises 16 residues. CDR3 amino acids: CASSTDRGLFNGELFF. In DNA, the CDR3 is TGCGCCAGCAGCACCGACAGGGGGCTGTTCAACGGGGAGCTGTTTTTT.

The table lists this clone with many counts. This sequence joins TRBV2 and TRBJ1-5; 7 bases agree with TRBD1. The CDR3 covers 14 residues. After removal of 7 bases from V and 4 bases from J, the junction contained 7 bases not matched to a gene. Germline V gives CDR1 SNHLY, CDR2 FYNNEI. The CDR3 region has the DNA TGTGCCAGCACCGAGGACAGGATTAATCAGCCCCAGCATTTT. Translation gives CASTEDRINQPQHF.

Only a few counts were recorded for this clone. V usage is TRBV5-4 and J usage is TRBJ2-1, with 10 positions matching TRBD1. This CDR3 has 16 residues. The junction had 10 bases not matched to a gene; V was cut back by 4 bases and J by 6 bases. Germline V gene lookup returns CDR1 SGHNT and CDR2 YYREEE (reference sequence). The CDR3 loop is CASSKAPGQGTNEQFF. CDR3 nucleotides: TGTGCCAGCAGCAAGGCTCCGGGACAGGGGACCAATGAGCAGTTCTTC.

This chain connects TRBV2 to TRBJ1-5, with TRBD1 matching 7 bases. The CDR3 contains 15 residues. V shed 7 bases and J 4 bases; nucleotides not matched to a gene: 10. Germline V gives CDR1 SNHLY, CDR2 FYNNEI. In nucleotides, the CDR3 is TGTGCCAGCACCCGGGACAGAGGGCTAAATCAGCCCCAGCATTTT. Protein product: CASTRDRGLNQPQHF.

With regard to this clone: Other DNA variants within this sample encode the same CDR3. The chain carries TRBV18 and TRBJ1-2; 8 positions match TRBD1. This CDR3 has 13 residues. The germline gives CDR1 KGHSH, CDR2 LQKENI. V shed 6 bases and J 3 bases; nucleotides not matched to a gene: 3. Here the CDR3 DNA reads TGTGCCAGCTCCCCGGGACAGGACTATGGCTACACCTTC. Protein sequence: CASSPGQDYGYTF.

The rearrangement uses TRBV29-1 and TRBJ2-5; 11 positions match TRBD1. V was clipped by 7 bases and J by 4 bases; unmatched bases: 5. This CDR3 is 13 amino acids long. Germline V gene lookup returns CDR1 SQVTM and CDR2 ANQGSEA. In DNA form, the CDR3 reads TGCAGCGCCGGACAGGGGGCCGGAGAGACCCAGTACTTC. Translated: CSAGQGAGETQYF.

This clone occurred once. This chain links TRBV4-2 with TRBJ1-3; weak D call: TRBD1 (5 bases). Trimming shortened V by 6 bases and J by 4 bases, and 16 bases separated the two germline ends. The CDR3 runs to 15 residues. CDR1 is LGHNA, CDR2 YNFKEQ, per germline. CDR3 nucleotide sequence: TGTGCCAGCAGATCACACGGGACCGAAGGAAACACCATATATTTT. It codes for CASRSHGTEGNTIYF.

This CDR3 is CASSLPPSYQETQYF. For the CDR3, the DNA is TGTGCCAGCAGTTTACCCCCCTCGTACCAAGAGACCCAGTACTTC. The gene calls are TRBV28 and TRBJ2-5; no reliable D call. Germline CDR1 and CDR2: MDHEN and SYDVKM. Trimming pared 2 bases from V and 0 bases from J, leaving 10 bases between. This CDR3 is 15 amino acids long. Full variable domain (rest looked up from reference TRBV28 and TRBJ2-5): DVKVTQSSRYLVKRTGEKVFLECVQDMDHENMFWYRQDPGLGLRLIYFSYDVKMKEKGDIPEGYSVSREKKERFSLILESASTNQTSMYLCASSLPPSYQETQYFGPGTRLLVL.

This clone was recorded a few times. The chain combines TRBV30 with TRBJ2-2, with no clear D. Trimming took off 3 bases at V and 5 bases at J, with 10 bases between the two ends. CDR1 GTSNPN and CDR2 SVGIG come from the germline V gene (reference sequence). The CDR3 covers 13 residues. CDR3 protein: CAWRSYWTGELFF. The CDR3, as DNA: TGTGCCTGGAGGTCGTATTGGACCGGGGAGCTGTTTTTT.

This chain joins TRBV28 and TRBJ1-5; 7 positions agree with TRBD1. After removal of 6 bases from V and 0 bases from J, the junction contained 8 bases not matched to a gene. Germline assignment: CDR1 MDHEN and CDR2 SYDVKM. The CDR3 sequence is 16 residues long. CDR3 DNA sequence: TGTGCCAGCAGGACGGGACAGACTTATAGCAATCAGCCCCAGCATTTT. Translated, it gives CASRTGQTYSNQPQHF.

This chain uses TRBV7-9 with TRBJ2-5; TRBD2 matches 8 bases. With 2 bases clipped from V and 3 bases from J, the junction kept 8 bases outside the gene matches. The CDR3 consists of 16 residues. Germline CDR1 is SEHNR and CDR2 is FQNEAQ (reference sequence). The CDR3: CASSLWAGGSKETQYF. The CDR3 DNA reads TGTGCCAGCAGCTTATGGGCGGGGGGATCTAAAGAGACCCAGTACTTC.

To note about this clone: The same CDR3 also results from other DNA sequences found in this sample. This sequence joins TRBV6-5 and TRBJ2-6; a weak D match, TRBD2 (5 bases). The CDR3 has 15 residues. Germline CDR1 and CDR2: MNHEY and SVGAGI. V gave up 3 bases and J gave up 1 base, with 7 bases separating them. CDR3 sequence (DNA): TGTGCCAGCAGTTATAGAGGGTCTGGGGCCAACGTCCTGACTTTC. Protein: CASSYRGSGANVLTF.